This T cell receptor (beta chain) was documented in a study of OX40 agonist ivuxolimab in advanced cancers. Assay: immunoSEQ multiplex PCR; the TCRdb copy retains only in-frame clones and omits some. Of fewer than 90,000 clones in the sample, 85% to 95% were seen once. The V end lost 3 bases, the J end lost 4 bases, and 10 bases lay between the germline ends. The CDR3 is 13 amino acids. Germline CDR1 SGHDN, CDR2 FVKESK. General observations from the study: Among the least clonally expanded were partial responders at 0.1-3.0 mg/kg. Nonresponders included some who also had low normalized T-cell clonal expansion. Dose levels from 0.1 to 3.0 mg/kg saw CD4+ and CD8+ blood T cells expand clonally by week 6.

A single count supports this clone. Its antigen remains unknown. The V and J genes are TRBV14 and TRBJ2-7; no clear D gene. The receptor's source is an adult with an advanced solid tumor such as melanoma, head and neck, liver or kidney cancer. The specimen was CD4+ or CD8+ T cells sorted from blood, collected in a trial of the OX40 agonist ivuxolimab. Here the CDR3 DNA reads TGTGCCAGCAGCCAGACAAACTTTTACGAGCAGTACTTC. Its translation is CASSQTNFYEQYF.